Listed here is a single T cell receptor (beta chain). This entry comes from a study of T cell responses to AZD1222 COVID-19 vaccine. Assay: immunoSEQ multiplex PCR; the TCRdb copy retains only in-frame clones and omits some. The sample includes 150,000 to 200,000 clones, roughly 93% of them seen just once. The CDR3 is 14 amino acids. Germline-derived CDR1 and CDR2 are MNHEY and SVGAGI. After removal of 6 bases from V and 6 bases from J, the junction contained 8 bases not matched to a gene. V usage is TRBV6-5 and J usage is TRBJ2-1, with 7 bases fitting TRBD1. The origin of this receptor is an adult in good health. The input for sequencing was peripheral blood, taken on day 0 of AZD1222 vaccination. CDR3 residues: CASRGRDRLNEQFF. The DNA for the CDR3 is TGTGCCAGCAGGGGCCGGGACAGACTCAATGAGCAGTTCTTC.